This T cell receptor beta chain was captured in a study of Tregs in tolerant kidney transplant recipients. CDR1 and CDR2 from the germline V gene are MNHNS and SASEGT. The CDR3 sequence is 20 residues long. With V trimmed by 6 bases and J by 1 base, 17 bases remained unmatched. Profiling relied on immunoSEQ multiplex PCR, and the TCRdb table lists in-frame clones only, not all of them. The data contain about 100,000 clones, 85% to 90% of them singletons. This sample comprised CD4+ T cells from blood, obtained before the transplant. This TCR came from a human donor who received a combined kidney and bone marrow transplant. The chain is built from TRBV6-1 and TRBJ2-3, with 12 bases lining up with TRBD2. The CDR3 here is CASREIGLAGGPLRTDTQYF. The CDR3 DNA reads TGTGCCAGCAGGGAAATCGGCCTAGCGGGGGGGCCGTTGCGCACAGATACGCAGTATTTT.